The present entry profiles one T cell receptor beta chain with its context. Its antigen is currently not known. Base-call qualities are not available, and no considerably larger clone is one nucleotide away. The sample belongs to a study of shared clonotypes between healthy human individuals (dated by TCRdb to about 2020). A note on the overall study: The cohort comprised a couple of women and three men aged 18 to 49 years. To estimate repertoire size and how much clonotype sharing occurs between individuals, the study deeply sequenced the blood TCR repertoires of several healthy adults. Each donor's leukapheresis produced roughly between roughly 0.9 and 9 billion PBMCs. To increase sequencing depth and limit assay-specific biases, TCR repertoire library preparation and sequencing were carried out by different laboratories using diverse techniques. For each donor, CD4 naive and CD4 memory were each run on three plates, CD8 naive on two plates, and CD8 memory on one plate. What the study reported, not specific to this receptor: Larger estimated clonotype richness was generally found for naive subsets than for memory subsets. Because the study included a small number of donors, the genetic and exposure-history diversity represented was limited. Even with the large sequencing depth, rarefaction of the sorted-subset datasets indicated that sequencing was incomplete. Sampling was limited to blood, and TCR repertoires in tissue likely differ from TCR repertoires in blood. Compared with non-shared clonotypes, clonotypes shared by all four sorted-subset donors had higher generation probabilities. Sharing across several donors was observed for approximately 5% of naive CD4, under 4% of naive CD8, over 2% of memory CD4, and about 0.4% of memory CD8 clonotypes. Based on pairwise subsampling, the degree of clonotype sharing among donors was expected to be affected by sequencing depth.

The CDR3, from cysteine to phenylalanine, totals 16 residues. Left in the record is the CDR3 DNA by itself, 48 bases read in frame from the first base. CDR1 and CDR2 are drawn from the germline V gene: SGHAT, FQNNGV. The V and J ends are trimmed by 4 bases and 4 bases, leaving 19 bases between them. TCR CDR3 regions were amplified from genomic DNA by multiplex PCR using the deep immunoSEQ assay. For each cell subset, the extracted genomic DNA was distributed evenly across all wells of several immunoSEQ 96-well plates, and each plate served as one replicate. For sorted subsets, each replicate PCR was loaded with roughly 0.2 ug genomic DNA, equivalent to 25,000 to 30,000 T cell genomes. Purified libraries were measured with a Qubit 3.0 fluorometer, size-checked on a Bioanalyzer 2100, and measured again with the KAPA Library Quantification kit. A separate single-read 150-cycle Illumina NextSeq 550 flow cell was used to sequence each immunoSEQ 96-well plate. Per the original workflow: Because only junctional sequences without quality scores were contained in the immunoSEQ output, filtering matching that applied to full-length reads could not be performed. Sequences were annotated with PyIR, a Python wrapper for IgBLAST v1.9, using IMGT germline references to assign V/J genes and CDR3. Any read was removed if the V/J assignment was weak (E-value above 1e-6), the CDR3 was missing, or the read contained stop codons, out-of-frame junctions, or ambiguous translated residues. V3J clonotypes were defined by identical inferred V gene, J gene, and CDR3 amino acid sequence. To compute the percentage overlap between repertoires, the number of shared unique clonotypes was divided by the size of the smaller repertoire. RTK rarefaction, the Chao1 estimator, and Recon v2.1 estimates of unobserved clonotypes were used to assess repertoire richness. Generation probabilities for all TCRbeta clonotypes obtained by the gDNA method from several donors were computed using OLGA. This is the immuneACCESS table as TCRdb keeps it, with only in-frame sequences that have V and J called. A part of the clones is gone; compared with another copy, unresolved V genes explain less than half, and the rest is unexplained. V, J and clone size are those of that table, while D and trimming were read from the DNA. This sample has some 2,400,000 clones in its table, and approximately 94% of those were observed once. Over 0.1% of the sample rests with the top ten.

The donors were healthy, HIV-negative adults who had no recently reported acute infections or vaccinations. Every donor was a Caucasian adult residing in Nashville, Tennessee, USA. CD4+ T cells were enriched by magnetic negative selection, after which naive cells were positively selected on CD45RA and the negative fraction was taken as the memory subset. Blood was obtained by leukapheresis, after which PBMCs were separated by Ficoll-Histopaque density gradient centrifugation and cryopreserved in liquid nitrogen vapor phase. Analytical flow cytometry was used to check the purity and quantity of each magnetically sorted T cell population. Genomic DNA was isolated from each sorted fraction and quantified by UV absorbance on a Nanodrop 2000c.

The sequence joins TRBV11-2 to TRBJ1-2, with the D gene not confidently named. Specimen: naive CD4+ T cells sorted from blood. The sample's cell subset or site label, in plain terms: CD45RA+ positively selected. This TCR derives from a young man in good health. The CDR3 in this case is CASSSLSLGIAYGYTF. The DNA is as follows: TGTGCCAGCAGCTCTCTGTCCCTGGGGATCGCCTATGGCTACACCTTC. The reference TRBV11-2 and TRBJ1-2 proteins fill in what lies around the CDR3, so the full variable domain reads EAGVAQSPRYKIIEKRQSVAFWCNPISGHATLYWYQQILGQGPKLLIQFQNNGVVDDSQLPKDRFSAERLKGVDSTLKIQPAKLEDSAVYLCASSSLSLGIAYGYTFGSGTRLTVV.